This TCR beta chain came from a study of cytomegalovirus exposure and HLA in healthy donors (TCRdb year 2017). About the investigation overall: An earlier analysis of 587 of the donors reported 250 to 350 Gb of sequence data and around 110 million unique TCR beta sequences obtained from around 170 million T cells. An early release that covered fewer than 800 HLA-typed donors contained about 290 gigabases of sequencing data and approximately 85 million unique TCR sequences. Of the 398 genotyped donors, approximately 80% fell in the genetic ancestry cluster associated with self-reported Caucasian donors. The study was designed to test whether signatures of past pathogen exposure could be identified by cataloging public T cell receptors. The study profiled the T cell repertoires of under 850 subjects by immunosequencing and related them to cytomegalovirus serostatus. In addition to the first cohort of several hundred subjects, a separate validation cohort of 130 or so different subjects was used. To predict cytomegalovirus infection status, the study combined high-throughput TCR immunosequencing, statistical association of individual TCRs with disease status, and machine learning. A later analysis re-analyzed previously published TCR beta repertoires from roughly 600 donors and added high-resolution HLA genotyping to study TCR occurrence patterns. Rather than drawing on any new phenotypic data, the later analysis identified candidate immune exposures from TCR beta sequences and the way those sequences occurred across donors. An earlier analysis of 450 to 750 of the donors used high-throughput TCR beta sequencing to judge whether each TCR beta V gene segment behaved as functional or pseudogenic. Alongside the repertoire data, information on donor age, sex, ethnicity and CMV serostatus was compiled. A later genetic analysis took genome-wide SNP genotypes for about 55% of the 666 donors and used that subset as a discovery cohort. All discovery cohort repertoires had been generated on a single sequencing platform. Class I and class II HLA loci were covered by the typing at four-digit resolution. The number of typed donors differed by locus: roughly 629-630 for A, B, C, DRB1 and DQB1; 522 for DQA1; 606 for DPA1; and some 470 for DPB1. Several DR-DQ haplotypes were treated as single units for association and clustering because of strong linkage in the cohort. Among some 400 genotyped donors of the cohort, an average of about 240,000 unique TCR beta nucleotide sequences was sequenced per donor, of which about 18% were non-productive. Points the paper makes about the study in general: In a later genetic analysis, fewer N-insertions in productive TCRs were reported among donors in an Asian-associated ancestry cluster than the approximately 670-donor mean. At a false discovery rate of 0.05, a later analysis linked 16,951 TCR beta sequences to specific HLA alleles. Across donors, most TCR sequences were observed very rarely, whereas some public TCRs were present in many individuals. This cohort had only TCR beta chains sequenced, and the lack of alpha or paired-chain data limited which features could be detected. Cytomegalovirus status was reported to be diagnosed by the classifier with high specificity and sensitivity in both the original and validation cohorts. A few of the identified cytomegalovirus-associated TCR beta chains were confirmed in vitro to be specific for cytomegalovirus antigens. Sequencing depth was assumed to be roughly uniform across donors in the presence/absence analyses, though that assumption may not hold. A group of highly shared sequence variants was considered likely to be a technical artifact of the sequencing pipeline. A further reported finding was that TCR beta sequences accurately predicted the HLA-A and HLA-B alleles for most subjects in the first cohort. In an earlier analysis of some 640 of the donors, most TCR beta V segments were observed in productive rearrangements about 87% or about 30% of the time, broadly matching IMGT annotations. HLA typing was unavailable for some donors at each locus, so association tests used only the typed subset. In a later analysis, TCR association rates were found to vary across HLA loci, with the most associated TCRs seen for DRB1 alleles and the fewest for HLA-C alleles. The study listed 164 TCR beta chains as associated with cytomegalovirus. The only immune exposure information available for the cohort was CMV serostatus. Some IMGT-functional V segments, including TRBV6-2 and TRBV6-3, could not be told apart with the 87-base-pair reads, so those segments were excluded. Assigning TCR associations to individual alleles was difficult when HLA alleles, especially DR and DQ, strongly co-occurred. Because counts were too low, roughly 16 rarely observed V segments, including chromosome 9 orphons, were left out of the earlier analysis of some 600 of the donors. A later analysis found that most CMV-associated TCR beta chains appeared HLA-restricted, with HLA associations seemingly driven largely by CMV exposure. V-gene and J-gene trimming of TCR beta chains was associated with a missense DCLRE1C variant in a later genetic analysis, and the association was replicated in an independent cohort. Correlated functional status among segregating V segments might reflect linkage disequilibrium, but an unknown experimental factor could not be ruled out. The authors suggested that the approach could potentially be generalized to other disease states and immunological phenotypes. According to a later analysis, parvovirus B19, influenza, CMV and Epstein-Barr virus appeared linked to several top co-occurrence clusters. A later analysis found that HLA-associated TCR beta chains were more clonally expanded and had lower generation probabilities than equally common non-associated chains.

The cohort comprised fewer than 700 healthy bone marrow donors. Cohort members were all nominally healthy when sampled, although unrecorded immune exposures were likely present. The donor tested CMV seronegative, placing the donor among the 300 to 450 seronegative members of the cohort. Every donor gave a peripheral blood sample, and the peripheral blood mononuclear cells from that sample were used for TCR beta sequencing. The Qiagen DNeasy Blood Extraction Kit was used to extract genomic DNA from the blood cell samples. From the cysteine up to the phenylalanine, the CDR3 has a length of 15 residues. The read is trimmed to its CDR3 DNA, 45 bases read in frame from base 1. The CDR1 and CDR2 encoded by the germline V gene (reference sequence) are SEHNR and FQNEAQ. V is clipped by 0 bases and J by 5 bases, and the sequence between their germline boundaries is 14 bases long. A note on this clone: Its antigen is still unknown. The sample holds no much larger clone one base away, and base qualities are not on file.

Library method: the immunoSEQ multiplex PCR assay. The multiplex PCR relied on a mix of 60 forward primers for TCR Vbeta segments and 13 reverse primers for TCR Jbeta segments. Amplification of the CDR3 region of rearranged TCR beta genes was performed with a multiplex PCR assay on genomic DNA. On the Illumina HiSeq System, the amplified TCR beta libraries were sequenced as 87-base-pair reads. On the study's bioinformatics: Across the 670 or so repertoires, a later analysis counted 78 million or so unique TCR beta chains, some 11 million of which were shared by at least two donors. Raw reads were error-corrected and collapsed into unique sequences by a nearest-neighbor algorithm in which closely related sequences were merged to remove PCR and sequencing errors. To assign V, D and J gene segments, CDR3 sequences were aligned to IMGT reference sequences. Each retained sequence needed at least a six-nucleotide match to both a V gene segment and a J gene segment. Rearrangements were called productive when the CDR3 lacked stop codons and stayed in frame with V and J; all others were non-productive. Following IMGT convention, CDR3 was defined as the stretch from the second conserved V-encoded cysteine up to the conserved J-encoded phenylalanine. In an earlier analysis of roughly 610 of the donors, sequences lacking an unambiguous match to a single V gene segment were excluded. In an earlier analysis of approximately 560 of the donors, a V segment was called functional when productive rearrangements were above 56.7%, and segregating when the standard deviation between donors exceeded 5%. A statistical classification framework was built to diagnose cytomegalovirus status from the catalog of TCR beta chain sequences. V and J gene assignment, in a later analysis, came from comparing TCR nucleotide sequences with IMGT/GENE-DB human TR gene sequences. A later analysis assigned CDR3 sequences and most-parsimonious VDJ recombination scenarios with the TCRdist pipeline. In a later analysis, every TCR beta chain was defined by the combination of its CDR3 amino acid sequence and its V-gene family, and reads without a unique V-gene family were dropped. A later analysis removed several hundred highly shared, low-generation-probability nucleotide sequences to deal with suspected cross-contamination and a sequencing artifact. In a later analysis, a clonal expansion index for each public chain was calculated from normalized within-repertoire ranks of inferred template counts. In a later analysis, generation probabilities were computed with a VDJ recombination model fitted to out-of-frame rearrangements, and the resulting probabilities were checked against IGoR. In a later analysis, hypergeometric tests were used to score TCR-TCR, TCR-HLA and TCR-CMV co-occurrence, with a repertoire-size bias correction applied to TCR pairs. A later analysis estimated false discovery rates by permuting HLA or CMV assignments 20 times. In a later analysis, co-occurring TCRs were grouped using DBSCAN, with TCRdist sequence similarity added in when clustering inside HLA-allele-positive subsets. For co-occurrence clustering, repertoires with fewer than 30,000 or more than 120,000 public chains were excluded, along with a handful of repertoires with anomalous nucleotide sharing. Drawn from immuneACCESS, this table holds only the in-frame rearrangements with V and J called that TCRdb kept. Clones are partly lost; checked studies trace under half to an unresolved V gene and leave the rest unexplained. That table furnishes V, J and clone size, whereas the DNA furnished D and trimming. The sample has some 200,000 clones on record, approximately 82% of them singletons. 1.7% of the sample is in the top ten clones.

This receptor was identified in a young woman in good health and CMV-seronegative. The source material was PBMCs. The chain was built from TRBV7-9 and TRBJ2-7; the D segment could be TRBD2, given 5 matching bases. The DNA is as follows: TGTGCCAGCAGCTTAGCGTTTCCCGGGGTCCACGAGCAGTACTTC. This sequence encodes CASSLAFPGVHEQYF.